The 19 T cell receptor beta chains presented below share a single source sample, sequenced in a study of blood T cell repertoires in COVID-19. Libraries were prepared by immunoSEQ multiplex PCR; TCRdb keeps only in-frame clonotypes and omits some of them. Among about 250,000 clones listed, approximately 85% were seen once. Sequenced sample: peripheral blood. These receptors originate from a human donor with COVID-19, enrolled during active disease. The donor label of this sample is uncertain.

The chain is built from TRBV28 and TRBJ1-1; 9 bases are a match to TRBD1. Per germline, CDR1 MDHEN and CDR2 SYDVKM. The CDR3 runs to 14 residues. V gave up 5 bases and J gave up 5 bases; unmatched junction bases: 6. The CDR3 DNA reads as TGTGCCAGCAGTAAGGACAGGGGAGGGACTGAAGCTTTCTTT. Its translation is CASSKDRGGTEAFF. The full variable domain, rest sourced from reference TRBV28 and TRBJ1-1, is DVKVTQSSRYLVKRTGEKVFLECVQDMDHENMFWYRQDPGLGLRLIYFSYDVKMKEKGDIPEGYSVSREKKERFSLILESASTNQTSMYLCASSKDRGGTEAFFGQGTRLTVV.

The genes are TRBV24-1 and TRBJ2-3; TRBD2 is a possible D gene (6 bases). This CDR3 is built from 14 residues. From germline, CDR1 is KGHDR and CDR2 SFDVKD. V dropped 4 bases and J dropped 4 bases, with 11 bases sitting between them. CDR3 nucleotides: TGTGCCACCAGTGAGACGGGAGTTCCAGATACGCAGTATTTT. It codes for CATSETGVPDTQYF.

The chain is built from TRBV6-2 or TRBV6-3 and TRBJ1-4; D possibly corresponds to TRBD1 (5 bases). Trimming shortened V by 5 bases and J by 0 bases, and 7 bases separated the two germline ends. The length of the CDR3 is 14 residues. Germline CDR1 reads MNHEY; CDR2 reads SVGEGT. The CDR3 region has the DNA TGTGCCAGCAGTGCACAGGCAACTAATGAAAAACTGTTTTTT. Translating gives CASSAQATNEKLFF.

The CDR3 reads CASGTGKDTEAFF. CDR3 nucleotide sequence: TGTGCCAGCGGGACAGGAAAGGACACTGAAGCTTTCTTT. The rearrangement uses TRBV5-4 and TRBJ1-1; 8 positions match TRBD1. V was clipped by 7 bases and J by 3 bases; unmatched bases: 5. The CDR3 consists of 13 residues. Germline V gene data show CDR1 as SGHNT and CDR2 as YYREEE (reference sequence).

The V gene is TRBV27, the J gene TRBJ2-4; TRBD1 is a possible D gene (6 bases). The CDR3 is 14 amino acids. V was pared by 6 bases and J by 2 bases, with 11 bases between. CDR1 and CDR2 from the germline V gene are MNHEY and SMNVEV (reference sequence). CDR3 in DNA: TGTGCCAGCAGAGACGGACAGACCAAAAACATTCAGTACTTC. It codes for CASRDGQTKNIQYF.

A few counts support this clone. The V and J genes are TRBV6-5 and TRBJ1-5; the match to TRBD1 covers 7 bases. The V segment lost 6 bases and the J segment 4 bases; nucleotides outside the gene matches: 6. From germline, CDR1 is MNHEY and CDR2 SVGAGI. The CDR3 contains 14 residues. The CDR3 DNA reads TGTGCCAGCAGCCCCAGGGGGACTAATCAGCCCCAGCATTTT. It encodes CASSPRGTNQPQHF.

The rearrangement uses TRBV19 and TRBJ1-5, with no clear D. With 1 base removed from V and 7 bases from J, the gap between germline ends came to 17 bases. The CDR3 consists of 16 residues. The V gene's germline CDR1 is LNHDA and CDR2 SQIVND (reference sequence). The CDR3 DNA reads TGTGCCAGTAGTATAGTACCGTCCTTGAGCACCCAGCCCCAGCATTTT. Translating it yields CASSIVPSLSTQPQHF.

This clone was detected many times. This sequence joins TRBV27 and TRBJ1-6; 7 positions agree with TRBD1. V trimming: 4 bases; J trimming: 10 bases; junction bases outside the gene matches: 1. CDR1 and CDR2 from the germline V gene are MNHEY and SMNVEV (reference sequence). The CDR3 loop spans 12 amino acids. The CDR3 sequence is CASSYRGSPLHF. The CDR3, as DNA: TGTGCCAGCAGTTACAGGGGCTCACCCCTCCACTTT.

The rearrangement joins TRBV10-2 to TRBJ2-2; TRBD2 agrees at 7 bases. The germline V gene has CDR1 WSHSY and CDR2 SAAADI. The CDR3 has 15 residues. The J segment lost 4 bases and the V segment lost 7 bases, leaving 9 bases of the junction unmatched. The CDR3 coding sequence is TGCGCCAGCACGGAGGGAGGGAAGGGCACCGGGGAGCTGTTTTTT. Its translation: CASTEGGKGTGELFF.

The CDR3 sequence: CASRTGVYPYEQYF. The DNA of the CDR3 is TGTGCCAGCAGGACAGGGGTATACCCCTACGAGCAGTACTTC. The genes are TRBV6-5 and TRBJ2-7, with TRBD1 matching over 8 bases. The germline CDR1 and CDR2 sequences are MNHEY and SVGAGI. There are 14 residues in the CDR3. V dropped 6 bases and J dropped 2; count of bases not matched to a gene: 6.

The chain combines TRBV2 with TRBJ2-4; 9 bases match TRBD2. The length of the CDR3 is 15 residues. V was pared by 6 bases and J by 2 bases, with 5 bases of the junction left unmatched. Germline loops: CDR1 SNHLY, CDR2 FYNNEI. This CDR3 is CASSGLASTKNIQYF. CDR3 coding DNA: TGTGCCAGCAGCGGACTAGCGAGTACCAAAAACATTCAGTACTTC.

This clone occurred a few times. J is TRBJ2-7 and V is TRBV12-3 or TRBV12-4, with D tentatively TRBD2 (6 bases). V shed 7 bases and J shed 5 bases, with 12 bases lying between them. The CDR3 spans 12 residues. CDR3 in amino acids: CASTPTRHEQYF. CDR3 coding DNA: TGTGCCAGCACCCCGACTAGACACGAGCAGTACTTC.

This clone has only one observation. This chain links TRBV3-1 (or the pseudogene TRBV3-2) with TRBJ1-2, with D perhaps matching TRBD1 (6 bases). CDR1 is LGHDT, CDR2 YNNKEL, per germline (reference sequence). V lost 4 bases and J 5 bases, leaving 14 bases between the germline ends. CDR3 length: 14 residues. CDR3 nucleotide sequence: TGTGCCAGCAGCCCCGGCGAGGGGGGGTATGGCTACACCTTC. It codes for CASSPGEGGYGYTF.

The chain employs TRBV3-1 (or the pseudogene TRBV3-2) and TRBJ1-2, with no clear D. The V gene lost 0 bases and the J gene lost 8 bases, with 16 bases spanning the gap. Germline CDR1 and CDR2: LGHDT and YNNKEL (reference sequence). This CDR3 is 15 amino acids long. CDR3 protein: CASSQDLDRSGGYTF. The CDR3 region has the DNA TGTGCCAGCAGCCAAGACCTCGACCGATCGGGGGGCTACACCTTC.

This sequence joins TRBV9 and TRBJ2-3; D might be TRBD2 (6 bases). This CDR3 is 16 amino acids long. The germline V and J ends were trimmed by 2 bases and 0 bases, with 13 bases remaining between them. Per germline, CDR1 SGDLS and CDR2 YYNGEE. DNA of the CDR3: TGTGCCAGCAGCGTTGGGACTGAGACTAGCACAGATACGCAGTATTTT. The encoded protein is CASSVGTETSTDTQYF.

This rearrangement joins TRBV25-1 to TRBJ1-3, with TRBD1 matching over 10 bases. The junction had 7 bases not matched to a gene; V was cut back by 4 bases and J by 1 base. The V gene's germline CDR1 is MGHDK and CDR2 SYGVNS. CDR3 size: 17 residues. The CDR3 DNA reads TGTGCCAGCAGTGCCGGATGGACAGGGGGATCTGGAAACACCATATATTTT. Amino acid sequence: CASSAGWTGGSGNTIYF.

This clone was seen only once. CDR3 DNA: TGTGCCAGTATGAACAGTTTGAACACTGAAGCTTTCTTT. It yields the protein CASMNSLNTEAFF. The chain recombines TRBV19 with TRBJ1-1; D unresolved. The germline V gene encodes CDR1 LNHDA and CDR2 SQIVND (reference sequence). CDR3 length equals 13 residues. Trimming left V 7 bases short and J 0 bases short, with 9 bases between.

This chain joins TRBV21-1 and TRBJ1-1. TRBV21-1 represents a pseudogene. There are 16 residues in the CDR3. The CDR3 sequence is CASSKALRGGGTEAFF. The CDR3 region has the DNA TGTGCCAGCAGCAAAGCTCTCAGGGGAGGGGGGACTGAAGCTTTCTTT.

This clone was seen a few times. In DNA, the CDR3 is TGCGCCAGCAGCTTGCTAGCGGGAGTGAGGGGCGGCGGGGAGCTGTTTTTT. Protein sequence: CASSLLAGVRGGGELFF. The chain has TRBV5-1 and TRBJ2-2; 10 bases align to TRBD2. This CDR3 comprises 17 residues. V trimming: 1 base; J trimming: 7 bases; junction bases outside the gene matches: 10. Germline loops: CDR1 SGHRS, CDR2 YFSETQ.